This note documents a single T cell receptor beta chain sequence. Antigen specificity is unknown. Its ends do not fully match the called genes, so a read error is possible. The data were obtained in a study of tumor-infiltrating lymphocytes in primary liver carcinoma. Overall study: Patients of both sexes were 30 to 69 years old. Maximum tumor diameters ranged from about 4.2 to 11 cm, stage T1-T3 N0M0.

Making TCR beta cDNA involved approximately 480 ng total RNA and a constant-region primer. Three nested multiplex PCR rounds, a slightly modified ARM-PCR method, built the TCR beta libraries. TCRdb called the multiplex PCR reads again in MiXCR, with one record for every CDR3 protein. The repertoire consists of about 320,000 distinct CDR3 sequences, with roughly 60% occurring once and the leading ten covering over 15%. Blood RNA came from unsorted whole blood; germline DNA was also extracted. The study, taken as a whole, reports: Unsorted bulk samples meant CD4+ and CD8+ repertoires went uncompared. In tumor-adjacent and tumor-blood pairs, overlap was lower than in tumor region pairs.

Sequenced material: peripheral blood. The source of this sequence is a woman in her thirties with primary liver carcinoma and hepatitis B virus infection.

This chain's CDR3 is CARSPERGGTGELFF. The CDR3, as DNA: TGCGCCAGGAGCCCCGAGAGGGGTGGCACCGGGGAGCTGTTTTTT. The rearrangement links TRBV4-3 to TRBJ2-2; D could derive from TRBD1 or TRBD2 (5 bases each). The CDR3 is made up of 15 amino acids. CDR1 is LGHNA, CDR2 YSLEER, per germline.